The 19 T cell receptor beta chains reported below all come from one sample, sequenced in a study of identical twins. TCRdb processed the 5' RACE reads anew with MiXCR; each CDR3 protein has one entry. The sample has some 1,700,000 distinct CDR3 sequences, around 29% seen once. Sequences were obtained from cord blood. The receptors originated from a newborn girl in good health.

The table lists this clonotype with many counts. The chain combines TRBV4-2 with TRBJ2-1, with D possibly being TRBD2 (5 bases). The CDR3 is made up of 13 amino acids. Looked up from germline, CDR1 is LGHNA and CDR2 is YNFKEQ. Trimming removed 4 bases at V and 4 bases at J, with 8 bases between. Here the CDR3 DNA reads TGTGCCAGCAGCCCCCGGGAATACAATGAGCAGTTCTTC. Protein product: CASSPREYNEQFF.

The genes are TRBV3-1 and TRBJ2-3; 7 nucleotides align to TRBD2. The CDR3 sequence is 16 residues long. Per the germline V gene, CDR1 is LGHDT and CDR2 is YNNKEL (reference sequence). With 2 bases clipped from V and 3 bases from J, the junction kept 8 bases outside the gene matches. This CDR3 is CASSQITGGGTDTQYF. The CDR3 DNA reads as TGTGCCAGCAGCCAAATTACGGGAGGCGGTACAGATACGCAGTATTTT.

The J gene is TRBJ1-2, the V gene TRBV4-2; D is perhaps TRBD1 (5 bases). Germline lookup yields CDR1 LGHNA and CDR2 YNFKEQ. Trimming removed 0 bases from V and 3 bases from J, with 8 bases in between. The CDR3 covers 14 residues. DNA of the CDR3: TGTGCCAGCAGCCAAGAAAGGGGTGACTATGGCTACACCTTC. The encoded protein is CASSQERGDYGYTF.

The chain is built from TRBV20-1 and TRBJ2-5, with 7 bases matching TRBD1. The DNA matches TRBJ2-7 better at its end, which makes the J call doubtful. Germline loops: CDR1 DFQATT, CDR2 SNEGSKA (reference sequence). This CDR3 has 12 amino acids. The CDR3 loop reads CSATDRFDEQYF. The DNA for the CDR3 is TGCAGTGCTACGGACAGGTTCGACGAGCAGTACTTC.

This chain links TRBV6-1 with TRBJ2-1, with unresolved D. CDR1 and CDR2 from the germline V gene are MNHNS and SASEGT. The CDR3 covers 13 residues. V was clipped by 7 bases and J by 3 bases, with 10 bases between them. The CDR3: CASMPGLYNEQFF. The CDR3, as DNA: TGTGCCAGCATGCCGGGTCTCTACAATGAGCAGTTCTTC.

This chain connects TRBV7-2 to TRBJ2-3; D is perhaps TRBD2 (5 bases). Trimming removed 1 base from V and 5 bases from J, with 19 bases in between. CDR3 length: 17 amino acids. CDR1 is SGHTA, CDR2 FQGNSA, per germline. The CDR3 sequence is CASSLVGRALLRDTQYF. The CDR3 coding sequence is TGTGCCAGCAGCTTAGTAGGGCGGGCCCTACTAAGAGATACGCAGTATTTT.

The chain uses TRBV11-2 and TRBJ2-2; D tentatively fits TRBD1 or TRBD2 (5 bases each). CDR3 size: 15 residues. Per germline, CDR1 SGHAT and CDR2 FQNNGV. V was trimmed by 5 bases and J by 5 bases, leaving 15 bases between them. The DNA for the CDR3 is TGTGCCAGCAGCAGGGACCATAGCCGGACCGGGGAGCTGTTTTTT. Amino acid sequence: CASSRDHSRTGELFF.

The gene calls are TRBV28 and TRBJ2-1, with D possibly being TRBD1 (5 bases). CDR3 length: 16 amino acids. The V and J ends lost 2 bases and 8 bases respectively, with 19 bases between them. The germline gives CDR1 MDHEN, CDR2 SYDVKM. CDR3 nucleotide sequence: TGTGCCAGCAGTTTAAATGGTGGGGCAGGGATAGATGAGCAGTTCTTC. Encoded protein: CASSLNGGAGIDEQFF.

This clonotype was detected a few times. V is TRBV20-1 and J is TRBJ2-7; TRBD2 agrees at 11 bases. Judging by the DNA end, TRBJ2-4 fits better; the J call may be wrong. CDR1 and CDR2 from the germline V gene are DFQATT and SNEGSKA (reference sequence). The CDR3 consists of 15 residues. In DNA form, the CDR3 reads TGCAGTGCTCCCCGACTAGCGGGATCGGGCAACATTCAGTACTTC. Amino acid sequence: CSAPRLAGSGNIQYF.

In this sample, this clonotype turned up a few times. The chain couples TRBV9 to TRBJ2-2, with D uncertain. V was clipped by 4 bases and J by 8 bases, with 9 bases between them. Germline V gives CDR1 SGDLS, CDR2 YYNGEE. The CDR3 spans 12 residues. In nucleotides, the CDR3 is TGTGCCAGCAGCAGACCTGGGGGGGAGCTGTTTTTT. It encodes CASSRPGGELFF. Using reference TRBV9 and TRBJ2-2 for the parts outside the CDR3, the full variable domain is DSGVTQTPKHLITATGQRVTLRCSPRSGDLSVYWYQQSLDQGLQFLIQYYNGEERAKGNILERFSAQQFPDLHSELNLSSLELGDSALYFCASSRPGGELFFGEGSRLTVL.

This rearrangement joins TRBV20-1 to TRBJ2-7, with D unresolved. V shed 3 bases and J shed 0 bases, with 12 bases lying between them. CDR1 is DFQATT, CDR2 SNEGSKA, per germline (reference sequence). This CDR3 is built from 14 residues. CDR3 coding DNA: TGCAGTGCTAGTTATCCAGTTCGCTCCTACGAGCAGTACTTC. Protein: CSASYPVRSYEQYF.

This clonotype was seen a single time. J is TRBJ1-1 and V is TRBV30, with a tentative D call TRBD1 (6 bases). V lost 7 bases to trimming and J lost 1 base, with 13 bases between them. The CDR3 totals 13 residues. CDR1 GTSNPN and CDR2 SVGIG come from the germline V gene (reference sequence). The CDR3 sequence: CASNSQGNTEAFF. The CDR3, as DNA: TGTGCCTCGAATTCACAGGGGAACACTGAAGCTTTCTTT.

This clonotype was counted between two and nine times. The chain is built from TRBV5-1 and TRBJ1-1; TRBD1 aligns across 9 bases. V was pared by 2 bases and J by 7 bases, with 6 bases of the junction left unmatched. This CDR3 comprises 14 residues. The germline CDR1 and CDR2 sequences are SGHRS and YFSETQ. The chain's CDR3 is CASSFSGTGNEAFF. CDR3 sequence (DNA): TGCGCCAGCAGCTTCTCCGGGACAGGGAATGAAGCTTTCTTT.

The CDR3 bases are TGTGCCAGCAGCTTAGGTGCAGGGGGCTACGATTTCTTT. Translation gives CASSLGAGGYDFF. The V and J genes are TRBV7-9 and TRBJ1-1, with 8 nucleotides matching TRBD1. Germline V gene lookup returns CDR1 SEHNR and CDR2 FQNEAQ (reference sequence). V shed 1 base and J 13 bases; nucleotides not matched to a gene: 8. This CDR3 is built from 13 residues. Full variable domain (missing parts from reference TRBV7-9 and TRBJ1-1): DTGVSQNPRHKITKRGQNVTFRCDPISEHNRLYWYRQTLGQGPEFLTYFQNEAQLEKSRLLSDRFSAERPKGSFSTLEIQRTEQGDSAMYLCASSLGAGGYDFFGQGTRLTVV.

The chain joins TRBV9 to TRBJ2-2; no definite D call. This CDR3 has 16 amino acids. Trimming removed 0 bases at V and 2 bases at J, with 11 bases between. Germline V lookup: CDR1 SGDLS, CDR2 YYNGEE. CDR3 sequence: CASSVGGGLNTGELFF. CDR3 DNA: TGTGCCAGCAGCGTAGGGGGTGGGTTAAACACCGGGGAGCTGTTTTTT.

The genes are TRBV27 and TRBJ2-1, with 8 bases fitting TRBD2. The CDR3 covers 12 residues. Per germline, CDR1 MNHEY and CDR2 SMNVEV (reference sequence). CDR3 region: CVRREAYNEQFF. The CDR3 coding sequence is TGTGTCAGGCGGGAGGCCTACAATGAGCAGTTCTTC.

The chain recombines TRBV5-1 with TRBJ2-7, with D hard to call. V lost 4 bases to trimming and J lost 3 bases, with 17 bases between them. CDR3 length equals 15 residues. From germline, CDR1 is SGHRS and CDR2 YFSETQ. The CDR3: CASSPPSSARYEQYF. CDR3 nucleotides: TGCGCCAGCAGCCCACCTTCCTCGGCCCGCTACGAGCAGTACTTC.

The table lists this clonotype with a few counts. The chain uses TRBV11-2 and TRBJ2-2; 9 bases align to TRBD1. V shed 4 bases, J shed 6 bases, and the junction held 9 bases outside the gene matches. The CDR3 consists of 16 residues. In germline, CDR1 is SGHAT, CDR2 FQNNGV. The CDR3 reads CASSSGQGRAAGELFF. CDR3 nucleotides: TGTGCCAGCAGCTCGGGACAGGGTCGCGCGGCCGGGGAGCTGTTTTTT.

This clonotype was observed once. A much larger clonotype is one base distant, so this may be a read error. The CDR3 DNA reads as TGTGCCAGCAGGACTAGCGGGAGTATCAATGAGCAGTACTTC. It specifies CASRTSGSINEQYF. The V and J genes are TRBV12-3 or TRBV12-4 and TRBJ2-7; TRBD2 matches at 12 bases. CDR3 length equals 14 residues. V dropped 6 bases and J dropped 7; count of bases not matched to a gene: 7.